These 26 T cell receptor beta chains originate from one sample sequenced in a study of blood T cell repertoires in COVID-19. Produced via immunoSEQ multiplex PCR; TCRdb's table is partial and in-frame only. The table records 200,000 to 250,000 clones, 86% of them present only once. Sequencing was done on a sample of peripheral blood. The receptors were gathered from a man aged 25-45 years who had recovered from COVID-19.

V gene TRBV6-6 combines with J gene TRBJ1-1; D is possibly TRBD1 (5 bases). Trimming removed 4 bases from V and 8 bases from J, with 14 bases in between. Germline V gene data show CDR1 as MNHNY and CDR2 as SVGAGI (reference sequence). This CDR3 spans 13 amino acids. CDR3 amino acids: CASSWIQGAEAFF. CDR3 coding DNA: TGTGCCAGCAGTTGGATTCAGGGTGCGGAAGCTTTCTTT.

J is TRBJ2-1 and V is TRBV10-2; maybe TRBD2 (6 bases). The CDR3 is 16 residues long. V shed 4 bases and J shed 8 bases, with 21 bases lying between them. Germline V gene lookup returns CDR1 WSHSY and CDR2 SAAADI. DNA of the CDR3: TGCGCCAGCAGTGCGCCGGGACTCGGAATAGGGGATGAGCAGTTCTTC. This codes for CASSAPGLGIGDEQFF.

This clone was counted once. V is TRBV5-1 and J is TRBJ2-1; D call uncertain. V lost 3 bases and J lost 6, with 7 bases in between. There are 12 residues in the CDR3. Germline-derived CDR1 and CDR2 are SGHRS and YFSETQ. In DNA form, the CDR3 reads TGCGCCAGCAGCTCCTTCCCCAATGAGCAGTTCTTC. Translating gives CASSSFPNEQFF.

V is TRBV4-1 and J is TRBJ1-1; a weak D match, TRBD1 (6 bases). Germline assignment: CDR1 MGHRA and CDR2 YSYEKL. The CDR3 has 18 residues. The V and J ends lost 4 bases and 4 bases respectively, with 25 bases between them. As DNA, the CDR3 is TGCGCCAGCAGCCCCCGACAGAACGACAGGCCCTTGAGCACTGAAGCTTTCTTT. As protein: CASSPRQNDRPLSTEAFF.

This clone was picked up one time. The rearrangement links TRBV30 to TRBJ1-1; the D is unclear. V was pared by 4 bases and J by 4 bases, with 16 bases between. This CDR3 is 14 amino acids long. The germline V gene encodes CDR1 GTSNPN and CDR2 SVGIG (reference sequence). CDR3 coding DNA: TGTGCCTGGAACCGTATACAGTCGGCCACTGAAGCTTTCTTT. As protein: CAWNRIQSATEAFF.

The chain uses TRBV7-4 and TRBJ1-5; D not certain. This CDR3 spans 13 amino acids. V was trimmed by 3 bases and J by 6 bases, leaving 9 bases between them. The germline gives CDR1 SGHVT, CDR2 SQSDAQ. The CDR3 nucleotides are TGTGCCAGCAGCTTTCGGGGAAGTCAGCCCCAGCATTTT. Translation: CASSFRGSQPQHF.

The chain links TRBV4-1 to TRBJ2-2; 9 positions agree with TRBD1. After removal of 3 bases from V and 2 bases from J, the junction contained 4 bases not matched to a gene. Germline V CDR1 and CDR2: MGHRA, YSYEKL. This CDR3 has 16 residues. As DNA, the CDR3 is TGCGCCAGCAGCCAGGTGGACAGGGGAAACACCGGGGAGCTGTTTTTT. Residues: CASSQVDRGNTGELFF.

This CDR3 reads CATSRTRSGEQFF. DNA of the CDR3: TGTGCCACCAGCCGTACCCGGAGCGGTGAGCAGTTCTTC. This chain links TRBV15 with TRBJ2-1; the D gene is possibly TRBD2 (5 bases). Germline lookup yields CDR1 LNHNV and CDR2 YYDKDF (reference sequence). The ends were cut back, 5 bases at V and 9 bases at J, with 14 bases in the middle. The CDR3 runs to 13 residues.

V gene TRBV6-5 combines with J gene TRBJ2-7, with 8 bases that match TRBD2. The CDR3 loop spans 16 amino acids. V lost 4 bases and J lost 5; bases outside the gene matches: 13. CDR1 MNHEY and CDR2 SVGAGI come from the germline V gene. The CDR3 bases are TGTGCCAGCAGTTCCTCCGGTTCAGCGGGGGCGAACGAGCAGTACTTC. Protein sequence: CASSSSGSAGANEQYF.

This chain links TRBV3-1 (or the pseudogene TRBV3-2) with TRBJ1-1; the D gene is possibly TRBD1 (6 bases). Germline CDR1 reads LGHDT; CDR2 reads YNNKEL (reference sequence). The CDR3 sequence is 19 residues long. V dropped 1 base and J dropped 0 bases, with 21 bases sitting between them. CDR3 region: CASSQGIPRTDYMNTEAFF. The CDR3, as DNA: TGTGCCAGCAGCCAAGGGATCCCCCGGACAGATTACATGAACACTGAAGCTTTCTTT.

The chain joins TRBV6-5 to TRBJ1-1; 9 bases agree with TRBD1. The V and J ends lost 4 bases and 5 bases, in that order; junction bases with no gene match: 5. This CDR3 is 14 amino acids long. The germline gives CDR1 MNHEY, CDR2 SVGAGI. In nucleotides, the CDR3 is TGTGCCAGCAGTTGGACAGGGGCTGAAACTGAAGCTTTCTTT. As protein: CASSWTGAETEAFF.

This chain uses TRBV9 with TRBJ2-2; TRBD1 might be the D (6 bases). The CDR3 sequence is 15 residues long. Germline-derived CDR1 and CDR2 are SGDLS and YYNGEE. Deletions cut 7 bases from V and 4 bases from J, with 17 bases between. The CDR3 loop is CASGGVSSRTGELFF. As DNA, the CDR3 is TGTGCCAGCGGGGGCGTCAGTTCGCGCACCGGGGAGCTGTTTTTT.

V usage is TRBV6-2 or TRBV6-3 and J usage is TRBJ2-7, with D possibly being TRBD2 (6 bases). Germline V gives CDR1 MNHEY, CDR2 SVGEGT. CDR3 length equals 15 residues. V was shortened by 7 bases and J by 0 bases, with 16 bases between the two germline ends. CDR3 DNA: TGTGCCAGCACCCCGTTCGGACTATCCTCCTACGAGCAGTACTTC. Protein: CASTPFGLSSYEQYF.

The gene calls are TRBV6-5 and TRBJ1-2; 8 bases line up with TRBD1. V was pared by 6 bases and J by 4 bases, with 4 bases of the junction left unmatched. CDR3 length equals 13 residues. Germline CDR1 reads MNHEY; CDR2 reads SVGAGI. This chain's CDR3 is CASSPDRGYGYTF. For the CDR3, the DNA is TGTGCCAGCAGCCCCGACAGGGGCTATGGCTACACCTTC.

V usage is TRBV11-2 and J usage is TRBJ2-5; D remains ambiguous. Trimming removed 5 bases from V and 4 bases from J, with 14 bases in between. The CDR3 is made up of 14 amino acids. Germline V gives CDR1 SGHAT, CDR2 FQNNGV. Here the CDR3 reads CASSLSSRLETQYF. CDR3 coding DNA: TGTGCCAGCAGCCTTTCCTCACGGTTAGAGACCCAGTACTTC.

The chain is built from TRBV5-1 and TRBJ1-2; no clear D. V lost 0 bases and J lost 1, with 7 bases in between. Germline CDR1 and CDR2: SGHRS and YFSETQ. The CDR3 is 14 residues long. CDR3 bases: TGCGCCAGCAGCTTGGATGGCAGTAACTATGGCTACACCTTC. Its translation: CASSLDGSNYGYTF.

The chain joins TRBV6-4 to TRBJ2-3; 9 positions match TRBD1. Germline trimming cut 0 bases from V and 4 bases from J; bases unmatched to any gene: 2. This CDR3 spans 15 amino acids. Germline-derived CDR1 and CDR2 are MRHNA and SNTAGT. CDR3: CASSDSGTGPDTQYF. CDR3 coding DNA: TGTGCCAGCAGTGACTCCGGGACAGGGCCAGATACGCAGTATTTT.

As DNA, the CDR3 is TGCGCCAGCAGCGGCCAGGGAGGTGTTCACTATGGCTACACCTTC. Amino acid sequence: CASSGQGGVHYGYTF. This sequence joins TRBV4-1 and TRBJ1-2, with D tentatively TRBD1 (5 bases). The CDR3 is made up of 15 amino acids. The germline V gene encodes CDR1 MGHRA and CDR2 YSYEKL. Trimming pared 5 bases from V and 3 bases from J, leaving 16 bases between.

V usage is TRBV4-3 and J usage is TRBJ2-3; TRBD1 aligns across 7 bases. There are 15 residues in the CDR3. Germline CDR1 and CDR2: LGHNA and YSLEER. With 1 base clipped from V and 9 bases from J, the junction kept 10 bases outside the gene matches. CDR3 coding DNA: TGCGCCAGCAGCCAAGCTACGACAGGGCTTGAAACGCAGTATTTT. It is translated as CASSQATTGLETQYF.

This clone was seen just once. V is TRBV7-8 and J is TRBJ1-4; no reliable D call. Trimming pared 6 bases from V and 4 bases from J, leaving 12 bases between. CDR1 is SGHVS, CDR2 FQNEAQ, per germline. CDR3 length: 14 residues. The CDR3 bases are TGTGCCAGCAGGGGCATAACTTATAATGAAAAACTGTTTTTT. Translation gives CASRGITYNEKLFF.

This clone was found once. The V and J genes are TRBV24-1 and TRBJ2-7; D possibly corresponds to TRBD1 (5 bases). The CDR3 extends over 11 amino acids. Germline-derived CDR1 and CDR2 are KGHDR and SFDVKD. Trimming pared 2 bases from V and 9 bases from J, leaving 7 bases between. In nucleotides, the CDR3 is TGTGCCACCAGTGATTCCAGGGTGCAGTACTTC. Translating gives CATSDSRVQYF.

The CDR3 nucleotides read TGTGCCATCAGGACTACAGGGTACGACGAGCAGTACTTC. Amino acid sequence: CAIRTTGYDEQYF. The chain has TRBV10-3 and TRBJ2-7, with TRBD1 as a possible D gene (6 bases). The CDR3 contains 13 residues. Germline CDR1 reads ENHRY; CDR2 reads SYGVKD. The V and J ends lost 6 bases and 5 bases respectively, with 14 bases between them.

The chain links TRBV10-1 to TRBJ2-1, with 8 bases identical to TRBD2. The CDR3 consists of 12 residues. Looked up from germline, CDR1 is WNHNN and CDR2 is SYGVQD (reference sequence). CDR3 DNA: TGCAGCTCCGGGAGGGGTTACAATGAGCAGTTCTTC. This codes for CSSGRGYNEQFF.

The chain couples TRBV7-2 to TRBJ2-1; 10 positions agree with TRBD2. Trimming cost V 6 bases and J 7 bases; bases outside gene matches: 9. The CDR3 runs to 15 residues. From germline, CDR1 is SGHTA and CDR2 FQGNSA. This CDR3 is CASSLSGGAQNEQFF. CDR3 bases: TGTGCCAGCAGTTTAAGCGGGGGGGCCCAGAATGAGCAGTTCTTC.

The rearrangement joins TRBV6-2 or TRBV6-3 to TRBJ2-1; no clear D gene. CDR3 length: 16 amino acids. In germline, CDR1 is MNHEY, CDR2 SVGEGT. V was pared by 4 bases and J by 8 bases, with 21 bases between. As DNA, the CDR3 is TGTGCCAGCAGTTTCCTTCTCGCTGACTGGTCCGATGAGCAGTTCTTC. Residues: CASSFLLADWSDEQFF.

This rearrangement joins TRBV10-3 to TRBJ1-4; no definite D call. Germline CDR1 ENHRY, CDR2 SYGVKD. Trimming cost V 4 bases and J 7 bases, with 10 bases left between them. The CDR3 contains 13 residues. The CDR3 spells CAISAGMGEKLFF. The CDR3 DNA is TGTGCCATCAGTGCGGGAATGGGTGAAAAACTGTTTTTT.